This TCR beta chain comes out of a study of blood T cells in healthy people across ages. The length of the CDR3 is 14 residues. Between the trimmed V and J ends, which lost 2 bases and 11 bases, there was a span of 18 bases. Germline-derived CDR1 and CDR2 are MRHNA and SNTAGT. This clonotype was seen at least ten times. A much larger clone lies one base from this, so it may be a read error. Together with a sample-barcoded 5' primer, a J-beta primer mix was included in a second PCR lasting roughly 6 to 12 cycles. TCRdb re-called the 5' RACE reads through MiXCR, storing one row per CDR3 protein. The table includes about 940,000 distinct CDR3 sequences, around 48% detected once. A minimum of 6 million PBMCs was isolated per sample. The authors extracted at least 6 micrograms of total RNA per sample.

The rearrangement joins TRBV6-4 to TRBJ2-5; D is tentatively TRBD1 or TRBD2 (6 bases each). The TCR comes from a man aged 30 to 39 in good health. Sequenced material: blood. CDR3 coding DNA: TGTGCCAGCAGTGACAGAGGGGGAGGCAATGAGCAGTACTTC. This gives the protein CASSDRGGGNEQYF.